Below, 14 T cell receptor beta chains from the same sample are listed, as sequenced in a study of control samples from healthy donors and cancer patients (dated by TCRdb to about 2020). Libraries were made using the immunoSEQ multiplex PCR assay. This is the immuneACCESS table as TCRdb keeps it, with only in-frame sequences that have V and J called. A part of the clones is gone; compared with another copy, unresolved V genes explain less than half, and the rest is unexplained. For this sample the table gives 110,000 or so clones, of which roughly 90% were detected only once. Of the sample, 30% to 40% falls within the top ten clones. Sequences were obtained from blood. The receptor source for this set is a man in his fifties in good health.

The genes are TRBV5-1 and TRBJ1-5; D remains ambiguous. V was shortened by 2 bases and J by 7 bases, with 10 bases between the two germline ends. Germline CDR1 is SGHRS and CDR2 is YFSETQ. The CDR3 is made up of 13 amino acids. CDR3 protein: CASSFSSGQPQHF. DNA of the CDR3: TGCGCCAGCAGCTTCAGTTCAGGACAGCCCCAGCATTTT.

The V gene is TRBV30, the J gene TRBJ2-7, with a tentative D call TRBD1 (6 bases). Germline loops: CDR1 GTSNPN, CDR2 SVGIG (reference sequence). The CDR3 has 14 amino acids. V lost 5 bases, J lost 0 bases, and 14 bases lay in between. In nucleotides, the CDR3 is TGTGCCTGGGGGTCGGGACACCGCTCCTACGAGCAGTACTTC. Translation: CAWGSGHRSYEQYF.

This chain joins TRBV5-1 and TRBJ2-7; the match to TRBD1 covers 10 bases. The CDR3 runs to 15 residues. J was trimmed by 2 bases and V by 3 bases; bases with no gene match: 5. The germline V gene encodes CDR1 SGHRS and CDR2 YFSETQ. CDR3 sequence: CASSSSGTGAYEQYF. The CDR3 bases are TGCGCCAGCAGCTCATCCGGGACAGGGGCCTACGAGCAGTACTTC.

This chain links TRBV10-2 with TRBJ1-1; possible D gene TRBD1, 6 bases. The germline V gene encodes CDR1 WSHSY and CDR2 SAAADI. The CDR3 consists of 16 residues. Trimming removed 3 bases at V and 7 bases at J, with 21 bases between. In DNA form, the CDR3 reads TGCGCCAGCAGTGAACCCTGGGGGCAAGGGAGAAATGAAGCTTTCTTT. Translation gives CASSEPWGQGRNEAFF.

The rearrangement links TRBV2 to TRBJ1-2; D is perhaps TRBD1 (6 bases). The V gene lost 1 base and the J gene lost 4 bases, with 13 bases spanning the gap. Germline CDR1 is SNHLY and CDR2 is FYNNEI. There are 15 residues in the CDR3. This CDR3 is CASSEGNRGGYGYTF. The CDR3 DNA sequence: TGTGCCAGCAGTGAAGGCAACCGAGGGGGCTATGGCTACACCTTC.

The chain employs TRBV27 and TRBJ1-2; 11 positions match TRBD1. Germline values: CDR1 MNHEY, CDR2 SMNVEV (reference sequence). The CDR3 consists of 16 residues. The V segment lost 5 bases and the J segment 1 base; nucleotides outside the gene matches: 6. DNA of the CDR3: TGTGCCAGCAGTCCAGGGACAGGGGGTCTTAACTATGGCTACACCTTC. As protein: CASSPGTGGLNYGYTF.

This clone is a singleton in its sample. The chain is built from TRBV5-4 and TRBJ1-6, with 8 bases lining up with TRBD1. Germline assignment: CDR1 SGHNT and CDR2 YYREEE (reference sequence). Unmatched junction bases numbered 4, after V lost 0 bases and J lost 8 bases. The CDR3 is made up of 15 amino acids. CDR3 nucleotide sequence: TGTGCCAGCAGCTTGGAAGGACAGGGACATTCACCCCTCCACTTT. It is translated as CASSLEGQGHSPLHF.

V is TRBV27 and J is TRBJ1-1, with D perhaps matching TRBD1 (5 bases). In germline, CDR1 is MNHEY, CDR2 SMNVEV (reference sequence). V lost 0 bases and J lost 11, with 13 bases in between. There are 13 residues in the CDR3. CDR3 amino acids: CASSLSKANRAFF. In nucleotides, the CDR3 is TGTGCCAGCAGTTTATCGAAGGCAAACAGGGCTTTCTTT.

The J gene is TRBJ1-3, the V gene TRBV27, with D unresolved. This CDR3 has 14 amino acids. V lost 1 base and J 2 bases, leaving 6 bases between the germline ends. Germline V gene lookup returns CDR1 MNHEY and CDR2 SMNVEV (reference sequence). CDR3 protein: CASSLLGTGNTIYF. CDR3 in DNA: TGTGCCAGCAGTTTATTGGGGACTGGAAACACCATATATTTT.

This clone was seen a few times. The chain combines TRBV6-4 with TRBJ2-3, with D perhaps matching TRBD2 (6 bases). The CDR3 has 16 amino acids. Germline CDR1 reads MRHNA; CDR2 reads SNTAGT. Trimming shortened V by 0 bases and J by 1 base, and 11 bases separated the two germline ends. The CDR3 DNA reads TGTGCCAGCAGTGACTCGGAGGGGCACGGCACAGATACGCAGTATTTT. This gives the protein CASSDSEGHGTDTQYF.

This clone turned up a few times. V gene TRBV27 combines with J gene TRBJ2-7; 7 bases are a match to TRBD1. The CDR3 loop spans 13 amino acids. CDR1 and CDR2 from the germline V gene are MNHEY and SMNVEV (reference sequence). Trimming removed 6 bases from V and 1 base from J; junction bases left unmatched: 3. The CDR3 sequence: CASRQGKSYEQYF. For the CDR3, the DNA is TGTGCCAGCAGACAGGGGAAATCCTACGAGCAGTACTTC.

CDR3 bases: TGCGCCAGCAGCCTTGTGGACTACAATGAGCAGTTCTTC. As protein: CASSLVDYNEQFF. The rearrangement joins TRBV4-1 to TRBJ2-1; no reliable D call. Germline loops: CDR1 MGHRA, CDR2 YSYEKL. This CDR3 comprises 13 residues. The V end lost 4 bases, the J end lost 3 bases, and 7 bases lay between the germline ends.

This chain connects TRBV29-1 to TRBJ2-5; 8 bases match TRBD1. Germline CDR1 SQVTM, CDR2 ANQGSEA. This CDR3 comprises 14 residues. J was trimmed by 6 bases and V by 8 bases; bases with no gene match: 14. In DNA form, the CDR3 reads TGCAGCTTTGGCACGGACAGGGAGGCCAAGACCCAGTACTTC. Its protein product is CSFGTDREAKTQYF.

This chain joins TRBV5-1 and TRBJ2-2; weak D call: TRBD1 (6 bases). The ends were cut back, 2 bases at V and 1 base at J, with 15 bases in the middle. The CDR3 totals 17 residues. The germline V gene has CDR1 SGHRS and CDR2 YFSETQ. This CDR3 is CASSLQGRGVNTGELFF. DNA for the CDR3: TGCGCCAGCAGCTTACAGGGAAGGGGAGTGAACACCGGGGAGCTGTTTTTT.